This T cell receptor beta chain was captured by sequencing in a study of T cell repertoires in cytomegalovirus infection. For the study at large: Both a matching HLA type and CMV infection were indicated by public TCR beta signatures. Points from the study as a whole: HLA-C-restricted CMV clonotypes gave the most frequent clonotype in two of eight donors.

About this clonotype itself: Its antigen is currently unknown.

From the reads, TCRdb called clonotypes with MiXCR, one entry per CDR3 protein. The data show about a million distinct CDR3 sequences, around 30% seen once. V lost 2 bases to trimming and J lost 5 bases; unmatched junction nucleotides: 9. There are 16 residues in the CDR3. This clonotype originated in a human donor in good health (CMV status not recorded). Some clones in this sample may be carry-over from other donors' samples. The specimen comprised cultured CD8+ T cells from PBMCs, sampled from culture after CMV antigen stimulation. The chain employs TRBV12-3 or TRBV12-4 and TRBJ2-3; TRBD2 matches 8 bases. In DNA form, the CDR3 reads TGTGCCAGCAGTTTACCCACCGGACTAGCCGGAGATACGCAGTATTTT. Amino acids: CASSLPTGLAGDTQYF.